This T cell receptor beta chain was sequenced during a study of OX40 agonist ivuxolimab in advanced cancers. Study overall: Ivuxolimab was administered intravenously to patients at 0.01 to 10 mg/kg every 2 weeks. Three individuals attained partial responses, comprising one hepatocellular carcinoma case and two cutaneous melanoma cases.

With baseline, cycle 4 day 1, and cycle 7 day 1 as timepoints, blood was sampled. The repertoire was sequenced with immunoSEQ multiplex PCR; TCRdb's copy has only in-frame clones and lacks some. The sample has some 83,000 clones; around 84% are singletons. The CDR3 runs 14 residues. Trimming stripped 0 bases from V and 2 bases from J, with 8 bases between. CDR1 is ENHRY and CDR2 is SYGVKD in the germline V gene. This clonotype was obtained from an adult with an advanced solid tumor such as melanoma, head and neck, liver or kidney cancer. The chain joins TRBV10-3 to TRBJ2-7; TRBD2 is a possible D gene (5 bases). The sequenced sample was CD4+ or CD8+ T cells sorted from blood, obtained in a trial of the OX40 agonist ivuxolimab. The CDR3 region has the DNA TGTGCCATCAGTGAGTCAGAGGAGGCCTACGAGCAGTACTTC. This translates into CAISESEEAYEQYF.